Here is one T cell receptor (beta chain) with its context. Its antigen specificity is not known. Base quality data are lacking; no much larger clone is found one base away. The data are from a study of T cell responses to AZD1222 COVID-19 vaccine (dated by TCRdb to the early 2020s). Looking at the study overall: A total of about 250 trial participants underwent TCR sequencing, of whom under 220 had received two doses of AZD1222 and some 25 had received two doses of the MenACWY control vaccine. Trial participants were enrolled by age into 18-55, 56-69 and 70-plus year subgroups, with around 140, 26 and 57 TCR-sequenced participants respectively. Broad study findings and their caveats: The 56-69-year group was small, and its depth increase did not reach significance, likely because of low power. Conclusions about previously exposed vaccinees are limited, since just five or six AZD1222 recipients were seropositive for SARS-CoV-2 at baseline. Nearly half of unique spike-specific TCRs reportedly recognized epitopes outside regions mutated in the B.1.351 and B.1.1.7 variants. The vaccine-associated CD4 TCRs covered the entire spike protein, and the dominant responses fell in regions 160-218 and 743-854. Because no samples from the day 14 peak response were available, repertoires could be characterized only after the peak T cell response. Participants were mostly white British, with more females than males. The authors suggested clonal diversity may have been underestimated. After two AZD1222 doses, spike-specific TCR breadth and depth were significantly higher than at day 0 and than in MenACWY recipients.

The intended sense of this specimen's time point label: about 28 days (+/-7) after the second vaccine dose. AZD1222 recipients whose second dose came at about 4 weeks and those whose second dose came at about 12 weeks were combined into one group, since spike-specific TCR depth and breadth did not differ between the two schedules. The vaccinee samples were drawn from two UK trials, COV001 and COV002, one of which was a single-blind randomized controlled phase 2/3 trial testing AZD1222 (ChAdOx1 nCoV-19) in healthy adults. For TCRbeta chain sequencing, PBMC samples were collected from trial participants at day 0 and at day 28 after the second dose. The CDR3 regions of human TCRbeta chains were analyzed by immunosequencing. As for the authors' bioinformatics: TCRs in the repertoires were compared against a reference library of SARS-CoV-2-specific TCRs that had been generated with the MIRA antigen-specificity platform. Breadth meant the fraction of unique TCRs that were SARS-CoV-2-associated, whereas depth meant the fraction of total T cells that were SARS-CoV-2-associated. Using the MIRA data, each spike-specific TCR was assigned both to the spike region to which the TCR was reactive and to a CD4 or CD8 class. Log10-transformed breadth and depth values were compared by one-way ANOVA with Sidak's multiple comparisons tests. The source is immuneACCESS, and TCRdb retained only in-frame sequences with V and J called. Part of the clones is not carried over; for the studies checked, unresolved V genes explain less than half of this, and the remainder is unexplained. V and J calls plus clone size are reproduced from that table; the DNA served to infer D and trimming. For this sample there are about 70,000 clones; 70% to 90% appear just once. The top ten clones comprise under 1.5% of the sample.

From the germline V gene, CDR1 is MNHEY and CDR2 is SVGAGI. Including the terminal cysteine and phenylalanine, the CDR3 comprises 14 residues. Only CDR3 DNA is held: 42 bases, read in frame from base 1. V and J are truncated by 7 bases and 4 bases respectively, leaving an intervening sequence of 16 bases. Sequences were derived from peripheral blood, sampled 28 days after the second AZD1222 dose. The sequence derives from an adult who received the AZD1222 COVID-19 vaccine. This chain is built from TRBV6-5 and TRBJ1-2; TRBD1 is perhaps the D gene, given 6 matching bases. The nucleotides are TGTGCCAGCACCCTAGGGGGTCGGAGCTATGGCTACACCTTC. It translates to CASTLGGRSYGYTF.